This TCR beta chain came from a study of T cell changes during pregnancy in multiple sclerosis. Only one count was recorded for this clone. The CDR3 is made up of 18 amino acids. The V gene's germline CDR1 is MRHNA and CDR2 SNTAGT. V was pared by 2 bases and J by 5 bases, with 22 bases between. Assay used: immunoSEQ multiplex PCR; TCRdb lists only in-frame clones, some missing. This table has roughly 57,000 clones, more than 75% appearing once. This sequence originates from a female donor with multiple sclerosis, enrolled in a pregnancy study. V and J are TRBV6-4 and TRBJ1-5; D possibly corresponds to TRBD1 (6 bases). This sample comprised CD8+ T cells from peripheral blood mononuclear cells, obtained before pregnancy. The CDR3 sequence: CASSDPIARDRNYQPQHF. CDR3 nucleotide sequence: TGTGCCAGCAGTGACCCGATTGCAAGAGACAGGAACTATCAGCCCCAGCATTTT.